This is a list of T cell receptor beta chains from one sample in a study of blood T cell repertoires in COVID-19. Assay used: immunoSEQ multiplex PCR; TCRdb lists only in-frame clones, some missing. Of 150,000 to 200,000 clones listed, roughly 80% were seen once; the top ten hold approximately 15%. The specimen sequenced was peripheral blood. The origin of the receptors is a man between 60 and 75 years old with active or convalescent COVID-19. Each CDR3 is given with its conserved first and last residue. Each record gives: V gene, clone size, D gene, J gene, CDR3 DNA, CDR3 protein. D genes are given only for firm matches. The size of a clone is reported for some rows only, either as once, few or many, or as a class for expanded clones.

TRBV7-9	.	.	TRBJ1-6	TGTGCCAGCACCGAAAGACAGACAGCGTCACCCCTCCACTTT	CASTERQTASPLHF
TRBV5-4	.	TRBD1	TRBJ2-7	TGTGCCAGCAGCTTCACAGGGGATATACGGCAGTACTTC	CASSFTGDIRQYF
TRBV12-3/TRBV12-4	.	.	TRBJ2-1	TGTGCCAGCACTACCAGGACTATTGTCTCGCAGTTCTTC	CASTTRTIVSQFF
TRBV9	.	TRBD2	TRBJ2-7	TGTGCCAGCAGCCCTTGGGGGGGCTCCTACGAGCAGTACTTC	CASSPWGGSYEQYF
TRBV7-9	.	.	TRBJ2-3	TGTGCCAGCAGCTTTGATAAGGGGAACACAGATACGCAGTATTTT	CASSFDKGNTDTQYF
TRBV11-2	.	.	TRBJ1-1	TGTGCCAGCAGCCAGGCCAGGAACACTGAAGCTTTCTTT	CASSQARNTEAFF
TRBV4-2	.	.	TRBJ2-7	TGTGCCAGCAGCCAACCGACTAGTCCTCCTAGCGAGCAGTACTTC	CASSQPTSPPSEQYF
TRBV5-8	.	.	TRBJ1-1	TGTGCCAGCAGCTTGGTACAGGGAGGGGCTGAAGCTTTCTTT	CASSLVQGGAEAFF
TRBV28	.	.	TRBJ1-1	TGTGCCAGTCGAGGTGTGTCAGCTTTCTTT	CASRGVSAFF
TRBV12-5	.	TRBD2	TRBJ2-1	TGTGCTAGTGGTTTGGTGACCAGCGGGAGGGCCTTTGAGCAGTTCTTC	CASGLVTSGRAFEQFF
TRBV18	.	TRBD1	TRBJ1-5	TGTGCCAGCTCACTAGGACAGGATCAGCCCCAGCATTTT	CASSLGQDQPQHF
TRBV5-1	.	.	TRBJ1-1	TGCGCCAGCAGCCCCCGGGAGGGGGTAACGAACACTGAAGCTTTCTTT	CASSPREGVTNTEAFF
TRBV5-4	few	.	TRBJ1-4	TGTGCCAGCAGCTTGGGGACAGACCCAACTAATGAAAAACTGTTTTTT	CASSLGTDPTNEKLFF
TRBV3-1/TRBV3-2	.	TRBD1	TRBJ2-6	TGTGCCAGCAGCTTCCGGGACAGGGGGCCTGGGGCCAACGTCCTGACTTTC	CASSFRDRGPGANVLTF
TRBV6-5	.	TRBD1	TRBJ2-2	TGTGCCAGCAGTCCGGACAGGGGAACCGGGGAGCTGTTTTTT	CASSPDRGTGELFF
TRBV7-2	.	.	TRBJ2-3	TGTGCCAGCACCCTAGTAAGGGGGAAGTCAGATACGCAGTATTTT	CASTLVRGKSDTQYF